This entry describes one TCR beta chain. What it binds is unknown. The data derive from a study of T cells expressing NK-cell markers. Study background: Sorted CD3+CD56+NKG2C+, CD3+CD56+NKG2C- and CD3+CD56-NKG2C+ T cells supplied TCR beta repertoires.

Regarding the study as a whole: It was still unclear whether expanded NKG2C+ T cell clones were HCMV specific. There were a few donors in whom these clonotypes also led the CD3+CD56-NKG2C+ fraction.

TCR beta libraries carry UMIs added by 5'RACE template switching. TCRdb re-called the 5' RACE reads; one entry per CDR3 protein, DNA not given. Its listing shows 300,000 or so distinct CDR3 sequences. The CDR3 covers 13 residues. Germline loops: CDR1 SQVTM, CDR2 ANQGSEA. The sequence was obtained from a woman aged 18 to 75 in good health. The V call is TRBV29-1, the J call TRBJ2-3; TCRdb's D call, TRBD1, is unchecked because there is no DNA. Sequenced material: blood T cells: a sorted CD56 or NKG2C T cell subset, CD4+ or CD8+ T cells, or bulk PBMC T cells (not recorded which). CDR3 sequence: CSDQVGVTDTQYF.